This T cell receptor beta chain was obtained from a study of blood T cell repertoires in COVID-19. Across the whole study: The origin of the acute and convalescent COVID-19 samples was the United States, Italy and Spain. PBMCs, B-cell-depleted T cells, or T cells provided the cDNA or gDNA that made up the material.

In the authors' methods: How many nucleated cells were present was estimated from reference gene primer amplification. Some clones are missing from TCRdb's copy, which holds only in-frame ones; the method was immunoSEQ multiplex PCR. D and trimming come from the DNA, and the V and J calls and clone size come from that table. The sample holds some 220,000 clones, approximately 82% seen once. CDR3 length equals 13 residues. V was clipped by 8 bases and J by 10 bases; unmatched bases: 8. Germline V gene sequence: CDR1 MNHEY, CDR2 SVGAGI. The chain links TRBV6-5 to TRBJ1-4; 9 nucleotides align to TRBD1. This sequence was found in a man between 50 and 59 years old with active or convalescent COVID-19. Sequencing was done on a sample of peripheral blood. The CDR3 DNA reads TGTGCCAGCCACTTGACAGGGGGTGGAAAACTGTTTTTT. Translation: CASHLTGGGKLFF.